The 4 T cell receptor beta chains below were found in one sample sequenced in a study of blood T cell repertoires in COVID-19. TCRdb keeps only in-frame clones here, not all; method: immunoSEQ multiplex PCR. Of 16,000 or so clones listed, about 85% are singletons. The sample comprised peripheral blood. The receptors were gathered from a human donor in a cohort sampled during active COVID-19.

V is TRBV19 and J is TRBJ2-1, with 9 bases that match TRBD2. The CDR3 is made up of 17 amino acids. Germline trimming cut 3 bases from V and 6 bases from J; bases unmatched to any gene: 12. Germline V gene sequence: CDR1 LNHDA, CDR2 SQIVND (reference sequence). The CDR3 DNA reads TGTGCCAGTAGTATTACTATCGGCGGGGGGGCAATCAATGAGCAGTTCTTC. Protein: CASSITIGGGAINEQFF.

In this sample, this clone turned up once. The chain couples TRBV6-5 to TRBJ2-3, with 10 bases lining up with TRBD1. Germline V gene data show CDR1 as MNHEY and CDR2 as SVGAGI. The CDR3 extends over 16 amino acids. Trimming removed 0 bases from V and 4 bases from J; junction bases left unmatched: 4. The CDR3 bases are TGTGCCAGCAGTTACTCGATGGGGACAGGGGCAGATACGCAGTATTTT. Its translation: CASSYSMGTGADTQYF.

The gene calls are TRBV5-1 and TRBJ1-4; TRBD1 aligns across 11 bases. V gave up 4 bases and J gave up 6 bases; unmatched junction bases: 5. CDR1 and CDR2 (germline): SGHRS, YFSETQ. The CDR3 has 15 residues. The CDR3 sequence is CASSTRTGGYEKLFF. DNA of the CDR3: TGCGCCAGCAGCACTCGGACAGGGGGCTATGAAAAACTGTTTTTT. Together with reference TRBV5-1 and TRBJ1-4, the CDR3 gives the full variable domain: KAGVTQTPRYLIKTRGQQVTLSCSPISGHRSVSWYQQTPGQGLQFLFEYFSETQRNKGNFPGRFSGRQFSNSRSEMNVSTLELGDSALYLCASSTRTGGYEKLFFGSGTQLSVL.

This clone was found a few times. The chain couples TRBV13 to TRBJ2-3; no clear D gene. The V end lost 2 bases, the J end lost 1 base, and 10 bases lay between the germline ends. This CDR3 has 15 residues. CDR1 is PRHDT and CDR2 is FYEKMQ in the germline V gene (reference sequence). This CDR3 reads CASSLRSTGTDTQYF. The CDR3 nucleotides read TGTGCCAGCAGCTTACGTAGTACGGGCACAGATACGCAGTATTTT.